Here is one TCR beta chain with its context. What it binds is unknown. The data are from a study of CD8+CD57+ T cells in acquired aplastic anemia. Overall study: Isolated CD4+ and CD8+ cells, once sorted, yielded DNA averaging around 2.9 ug.

With 4 bases removed from V and 6 bases from J, the gap between germline ends came to 17 bases. Per germline, CDR1 SGHRS and CDR2 YFSETQ. The length of the CDR3 is 14 residues. Study-wide points: CD8+ Simpson's diversity did not differ significantly between patients and controls. Fewer than 30 CD8+ CDR3 sequences were shared between patients and controls.

Profiling of TCR beta VDJ combinations and CDR3 sequences used genomic DNA as template. Via MiXCR, TCRdb re-called the reads, giving one row per CDR3 protein. Among about 220,000 distinct CDR3 sequences listed, roughly 35% were seen once. Sequences were obtained from sorted CD4+, CD8+, or CD8+CD57+ T cells (not recorded which) from PBMCs. The chain joins TRBV5-1 to TRBJ2-7, with a possible D match to TRBD1 (6 bases). The clonotype originates from a human donor in good health, serving as a control. The CDR3, as DNA: TGCGCCAGCAGCCGCCGGACAGAGGGGTCCGAGCAGTACTTC. This gives the protein CASSRRTEGSEQYF.